This TCR beta chain was sequenced in a study of molecular identifiers for immune sequencing clone quantification. Overall study results and limits: More than 99% of effector molecules, versus under 1% of naive-cell molecules, belonged to clones above 20 RNA copies. Highly expanded clone sizes could be underestimated through barcode sharing by identical TCR molecules.

From about 19,000 to 1,100,000 sorted cells, naive CD8 libraries were generated with 10%, 30% or 50% RNA. This CDR3 has 15 residues. The V and J ends lost 5 bases and 4 bases respectively, with 15 bases between them. CDR1 SEHNR and CDR2 FQNEAQ come from the germline V gene (reference sequence). TCRdb reprocessed the PCR reads via MiXCR and lists one record per CDR3 protein. The table shows 490,000 or so distinct CDR3 sequences, with approximately 25% occurring only once. This clonotype was counted between two and nine times. The target antigen is unknown. The clonotype originates from a human donor in good health. Some libraries in this study had Jurkat cell RNA spiked in. V and J are TRBV7-9 and TRBJ1-5, with D perhaps TRBD1 (5 bases). The material sequenced was naive CD8+ T cells from blood, with Jurkat cell RNA spiked in. This sample's subset: FACS-sorted CD8+CD4-CCR7+CD45RA+ naive T cells. This CDR3 reads CASSPLGGPNQPQHF. CDR3 coding DNA: TGTGCCAGCAGCCCCCTGGGGGGACCAAATCAGCCCCAGCATTTT.